The 11 T cell receptor beta chains listed next were all sequenced from one sample in a study of T cells in Graves' hyperthyroidism and ophthalmopathy. Researchers took RNA transcripts and amplified the TCR beta CDR3 regions from them. Researchers ran a first-round RT-PCR on the TCR CDR3 using the HTBI primer set. In TCRdb, the multiplex PCR reads were re-called with MiXCR into one record per CDR3 protein. The sample has around 350,000 distinct CDR3 sequences; roughly 25% are singletons. Source material: blood. The receptors here all came from a man aged 50-59 years with Graves' hyperthyroidism.

This clonotype was seen only a few times. The chain links TRBV12-3 or TRBV12-4 to TRBJ2-1; 10 bases align to TRBD2. This CDR3 comprises 19 residues. After removal of 5 bases from V and 4 bases from J, the junction contained 17 bases not matched to a gene. The CDR3: CASSKRNTRGTSVYNEQFF. The CDR3 DNA reads TGTGCCAGCAGTAAACGAAACACCCGCGGGACTAGCGTGTACAATGAGCAGTTCTTC.

This clonotype was found many times. The CDR3 DNA sequence: TGCAGTGCTAGTGAGGGAGCGCAAGAGACCCAGTACTTC. The encoded protein is CSASEGAQETQYF. V usage is TRBV20-1 and J usage is TRBJ2-5; a weak D match, TRBD2 (5 bases). This CDR3 region has 13 residues. V gave up 3 bases and J gave up 2 bases, with 10 bases separating them. Germline V lookup: CDR1 DFQATT, CDR2 SNEGSKA (reference sequence).

In this sample, this clonotype turned up a few times. This chain uses TRBV20-1 with TRBJ2-7, with no clear D. From germline, CDR1 is DFQATT and CDR2 SNEGSKA (reference sequence). The CDR3 runs 10 residues. The V and J ends lost 4 bases and 5 bases respectively, with 6 bases between them. The DNA of the CDR3 is TGCAGTGCTATTCTCCACGAGCAGTACTTC. Translated, it gives CSAILHEQYF.

Only a few counts were recorded for this clonotype. The CDR3 sequence: CASSPGRDTDTQYF. The CDR3 DNA reads as TGCGCCAGCTCCCCGGGCCGGGACACAGATACGCAGTATTTT. The chain combines TRBV5-1 with TRBJ2-3; perhaps TRBD2 as D (5 bases). CDR3 size: 14 residues. CDR1 is SGHRS, CDR2 YFSETQ, per germline. V gave up 7 bases and J gave up 2 bases, with 14 bases separating them.

This clonotype has at least ten counts. This chain joins TRBV12-3 or TRBV12-4 and TRBJ2-7; 10 bases line up with TRBD2. The CDR3 is made up of 16 amino acids. Trimming took 4 bases from V and 0 from J; bases not matched to a gene: 6. The CDR3 coding sequence is TGTGCCAGCAGTTACGAATCTAGCGGGAGCTCCTACGAGCAGTACTTC. This translates into CASSYESSGSSYEQYF.

The genes are TRBV12-3 or TRBV12-4 and TRBJ2-1, with TRBD2 identical over 10 bases. The V segment lost 3 bases and the J segment 0 bases; nucleotides outside the gene matches: 11. CDR3 length: 19 residues. In nucleotides, the CDR3 is TGTGCCAGCAGTTTTAATCCCACTTCTAGCGGGGGCTCCTACAATGAGCAGTTCTTC. Its translation: CASSFNPTSSGGSYNEQFF.

This clonotype turned up a few times. One end of the junction is discordant with germline, which a read error may explain. The chain links TRBV29-1 to TRBJ1-2; D unresolved. Germline V lookup: CDR1 SQVTM, CDR2 ANQGSEA. The CDR3 has 12 amino acids. The DNA for the CDR3 is TGCACCGTTCGAGGAGGTGGATATGGCTACACCTTC. Translating gives CTVRGGGYGYTF.

The chain combines TRBV5-1 with TRBJ2-1; D tentatively fits TRBD1 or TRBD2 (5 bases each). Germline V gene data show CDR1 as SGHRS and CDR2 as YFSETQ. The CDR3 is 15 amino acids. V was shortened by 3 bases and J by 5 bases, with 15 bases between the two germline ends. CDR3 region: CASSYRTGPDNEQFF. CDR3 in DNA: TGCGCCAGCAGCTACAGGACTGGCCCCGACAATGAGCAGTTCTTC.

This clonotype showed up just a few times. An end of the junction does not agree with germline; a read error may underlie this. This chain joins TRBV13 and TRBJ1-5; D is possibly TRBD1 (6 bases). Germline lookup yields CDR1 PRHDT and CDR2 FYEKMQ (reference sequence). The CDR3 has 14 amino acids. The CDR3 loop reads CASSLGGRNQPQHF. CDR3 DNA sequence: TGTGCCAGCAGCCTAGGGGGAAGAAATCAGCCCCAGCATTTT.

This clonotype was recorded a few times. This chain links TRBV6-1 with TRBJ2-3; 8 positions agree with TRBD2. Germline lookup yields CDR1 MNHNS and CDR2 SASEGT. The CDR3 contains 16 residues. The trim removed 4 bases at V and 2 bases at J, leaving 8 bases unmatched. The CDR3, as DNA: TGTGCCAGCAGTGTACTCGGGGGGGGGGCCACAGATACGCAGTATTTT. It encodes CASSVLGGGATDTQYF.

The chain carries TRBV6-1 and TRBJ2-7, with 11 bases aligning to TRBD2. The germline CDR1 and CDR2 sequences are MNHNS and SASEGT. V lost 7 bases and J lost 5; bases outside the gene matches: 7. This CDR3 is 14 amino acids long. As DNA, the CDR3 is TGTGCCAGCACCGAGGGACTAGCGGAAAACGAGCAGTACTTC. As protein: CASTEGLAENEQYF.